The 17 T cell receptor beta chains in this list originate from one sample, sequenced in a study of blood T cells in healthy people across ages. With a J-beta primer mix and a sample-barcoded 5' primer, a second PCR ran about 6 to 11 cycles. TCRdb redid the calling of the 5' RACE reads with MiXCR, one entry per CDR3 protein. The sample consists of some 1,800,000 distinct CDR3 sequences, about 39% of them appearing once. The sample was blood. These receptors originate from a human donor in good health.

This clonotype was recorded a few times. DNA of the CDR3: TGTGCCAGCAGCCAAGGGATCTACAATGAGCAGTTCTTC. This gives the protein CASSQGIYNEQFF. The J gene is TRBJ2-1, the V gene TRBV3-1; D is undetermined. Germline V gives CDR1 LGHDT, CDR2 YNNKEL (reference sequence). The V end was cut by 1 base, the J end by 3 bases, with 4 bases between. CDR3 size: 13 residues.

V gene TRBV4-3 combines with J gene TRBJ2-4; 10 bases map to TRBD2. There are 15 residues in the CDR3. Trimming cost V 2 bases and J 13 bases; bases outside gene matches: 11. Germline CDR1 reads LGHNA; CDR2 reads YSLEER. The CDR3 spells CASSQPGLALYEQYF. CDR3 bases: TGCGCCAGCAGCCAACCGGGACTAGCGTTGTATGAGCAGTACTTC.

In this sample, this clonotype turned up a few times. This chain uses TRBV10-3 with TRBJ2-7; no clear D gene. Germline V gene lookup returns CDR1 ENHRY and CDR2 SYGVKD. The CDR3 consists of 15 residues. V lost 0 bases to trimming and J lost 3 bases, with 12 bases between them. The CDR3, as DNA: TGTGCCATCAGTGAGTCGCTTATGAACAGCTACGAGCAGTACTTC. Translated, it gives CAISESLMNSYEQYF.

This chain joins TRBV7-2 and TRBJ2-7, with TRBD2 identical over 10 bases. The germline gives CDR1 SGHTA, CDR2 FQGNSA. This CDR3 is 17 amino acids long. Trimming cost V 1 base and J 4 bases; bases outside gene matches: 10. The CDR3 sequence is CASSLVGSSGGEYEQYF. The CDR3 DNA follows: TGTGCCAGCAGCTTAGTCGGTTCTAGCGGGGGAGAGTACGAGCAGTACTTC.

The genes are TRBV4-1 and TRBJ2-7, with TRBD1 as a possible D gene (5 bases). V dropped 3 bases and J dropped 3 bases, with 12 bases sitting between them. CDR1 is MGHRA and CDR2 is YSYEKL in the germline V gene. The CDR3 has 14 residues. CDR3 DNA sequence: TGCGCCAGCAGCCACAGCAGGGAAAACTACGAGCAGTACTTC. This sequence encodes CASSHSRENYEQYF.

This sequence joins TRBV21-1 and TRBJ2-7. TRBV21-1 is described as a pseudogene. The CDR3 totals 15 residues. The CDR3 loop reads CASSIKRTPTYEQYF. The CDR3 bases are TGTGCCAGCAGCATAAAGCGGACACCCACCTACGAGCAGTACTTC.

The chain links TRBV29-1 to TRBJ1-2, with 7 bases aligning to TRBD1. The CDR3 is 15 amino acids. V dropped 0 bases and J dropped 7; count of bases not matched to a gene: 11. Looked up from germline, CDR1 is SQVTM and CDR2 is ANQGSEA. The chain's CDR3 is CSVEDLLTGRGGYTF. CDR3 nucleotides: TGCAGCGTTGAAGACCTGCTGACAGGGAGGGGTGGCTACACCTTC.

This chain joins TRBV5-1 and TRBJ2-7; a possible D gene is TRBD2 (7 bases). This CDR3 comprises 17 residues. Germline V gene data show CDR1 as SGHRS and CDR2 as YFSETQ. Trimming took 0 bases from V and 1 from J, leaving 17 bases between them. The CDR3 DNA sequence: TGCGCCAGCAGCTTGGATGTCGGGGGGCGAGTATCCTACGAGCAGTACTTC. Translating gives CASSLDVGGRVSYEQYF.

In nucleotides, the CDR3 is TGCGCCAGCAGCCAATCCCCTGCAGGGTCGAACTATGGCTACACCTTC. Its translation: CASSQSPAGSNYGYTF. The chain links TRBV4-1 to TRBJ1-2; TRBD1 is a possible D gene (5 bases). The V gene's germline CDR1 is MGHRA and CDR2 YSYEKL. This CDR3 is built from 16 residues. V lost 2 bases and J 2 bases, leaving 15 bases between the germline ends.

The chain employs TRBV19 and TRBJ1-4; D gene uncertain. V lost 0 bases, J lost 8 bases, and 7 bases lay in between. This CDR3 contains 13 residues. Germline V lookup: CDR1 LNHDA, CDR2 SQIVND (reference sequence). The CDR3 spells CASSIDMREKLFF. CDR3 nucleotide sequence: TGTGCCAGTAGTATAGATATGCGCGAAAAACTGTTTTTT.

The chain combines TRBV7-9 with TRBJ1-4; D gene unclear. Trimming pared 4 bases from V and 5 bases from J, leaving 14 bases between. Germline CDR1 reads SEHNR; CDR2 reads FQNEAQ (reference sequence). The CDR3 has 15 residues. The CDR3, as DNA: TGTGCCAGCAGCTCCCCGGCGGGGAGGAATGAAAAACTGTTTTTT. Its translation is CASSSPAGRNEKLFF.

This chain links TRBV5-1 with TRBJ2-4, with TRBD1 identical over 7 bases. The end of the DNA is better explained by TRBJ2-7, so the J call may be wrong. The CDR3 has 15 amino acids. Germline CDR1 reads SGHRS; CDR2 reads YFSETQ. CDR3 in amino acids: CASSSGQEVQYEQYF. The CDR3 region has the DNA TGCGCCAGCAGCTCTGGACAGGAGGTACAATACGAGCAGTACTTC.

This clonotype was detected ten times or more. V usage is TRBV7-2 and J usage is TRBJ2-3; 10 nucleotides match TRBD2. Trimming took 3 bases from V and 4 from J; bases not matched to a gene: 1. The CDR3 extends over 14 amino acids. Germline V gene sequence: CDR1 SGHTA, CDR2 FQGNSA. The CDR3, as DNA: TGTGCCAGCAGCTTTACTAGCGGGGCAGATACGCAGTATTTT. Its translation is CASSFTSGADTQYF.

This clonotype has more than one count but fewer than ten. This rearrangement joins TRBV7-9 to TRBJ2-1; the D call may be TRBD1 or TRBD2 (5 bases each). The better agreement between TRBJ2-7 and the DNA end casts doubt on the J call. The germline V gene encodes CDR1 SEHNR and CDR2 FQNEAQ (reference sequence). The CDR3 is 13 residues long. CDR3 residues: CASSDQSGQEQYF. CDR3 nucleotide sequence: TGTGCCAGCAGCGACCAATCGGGGCAGGAGCAGTACTTC.

This clonotype turned up a few times. This chain uses TRBV6-2 or TRBV6-3 with TRBJ2-1; unclear D gene. The V gene's germline CDR1 is MNHEY and CDR2 SVGEGT. V was clipped by 5 bases and J by 5 bases, with 16 bases between them. This CDR3 has 15 amino acids. In DNA form, the CDR3 reads TGTGCCAGCAGTCCCCTTGGGCTATCGGACAATGAGCAGTTCTTC. Protein product: CASSPLGLSDNEQFF.

The chain uses TRBV7-9 and TRBJ1-2, with unresolved D. Trimming pared 5 bases from V and 8 bases from J, leaving 18 bases between. CDR1 and CDR2 (germline): SEHNR, FQNEAQ (reference sequence). CDR3 length: 14 amino acids. CDR3 residues: CASSPHRLKHGYTF. Here the CDR3 DNA reads TGTGCCAGCAGCCCCCATCGGCTAAAACACGGCTACACCTTC.

The CDR3 sequence: CASSPTAGVSPLHF. DNA of the CDR3: TGTGCCAGCAGCCCAACCGCAGGGGTTTCACCCCTCCACTTT. The chain combines TRBV7-2 with TRBJ1-6, with a tentative D call TRBD1 (6 bases). Germline V gene lookup returns CDR1 SGHTA and CDR2 FQGNSA. Trimming pared 5 bases from V and 9 bases from J, leaving 14 bases between. The CDR3 has 14 amino acids.